Sequencing of this T cell receptor beta chain was carried out in a study of T-cell memory formation after mild COVID-19. From 5'RACE with constant-segment primers came TCR alpha and TCR beta cDNA libraries that carried sample barcodes and UMIs. TCRdb analysed the 5' RACE reads with MiXCR anew, one entry per CDR3 protein. Among 250,000 to 400,000 distinct CDR3 sequences listed, more than 13% were seen once. The CDR3 consists of 16 residues. V was pared by 2 bases and J by 3 bases, with 17 bases between. This clonotype has more than one count but fewer than ten. Its antigen is as yet unknown. Study outcomes and limitations: Cross-reactive memory apparently joined, as some responding clones appeared in pre-infection memory. There was a balanced CD4/CD8 profile in clones contracting day 15 to 85, and later expanders leaned CD4+.

The chain is built from TRBV12-3 or TRBV12-4 and TRBJ2-7, with D tentatively TRBD2 (5 bases). The sequencing input was PBMCs or a T cell subset sorted from them (not recorded which). The sequence derives from a man aged 18 to 29 who had mild COVID-19 (a few samples of this study predate the infection). Cell type and time point are not known. CDR3 loop: CASSLSAVTAVYEQYF. CDR3 sequence (DNA): TGTGCCAGCAGTTTATCAGCTGTTACAGCGGTCTACGAGCAGTACTTC.